This T cell receptor (beta chain) was identified in a study of CD8+ T cells in alopecia areata. Study-wide background: Severity scoring for treated patients was based on the percentage of affected scalp area.

The treatment denotes: oral pan-JAK inhibitor, 5-10 mg twice daily. With V trimmed by 4 bases and J by 7 bases, 6 bases remained unmatched. The CDR3 extends over 14 amino acids. In germline, CDR1 is SQVTM, CDR2 ANQGSEA. cDNA reverse transcribed from extracted RNA served as the sequencing template. The data were produced by immunoSEQ multiplex PCR, yet TCRdb's version contains in-frame clones alone and is incomplete. The sample lists over 150,000 clones, 60% occurring once. Study-wide points: Mice showed TCR sharing more clearly than patients did, possibly owing to HLA. While patients received tofacitinib, many expanded lesional clones remained present in scalp and blood.

A word on this clone: Its target is unknown.

The rearrangement links TRBV29-1 to TRBJ2-2; 10 positions agree with TRBD2. This material consisted of CD4+ T cells sorted from blood, taken at week 4, from a patient treated with tofacitinib. This clonotype was sampled from a human donor with alopecia areata. CDR3 DNA: TGCAGCGTTGTGACAGCGGGAGGGCTCGGGGAGCTGTTTTTT. Protein: CSVVTAGGLGELFF.